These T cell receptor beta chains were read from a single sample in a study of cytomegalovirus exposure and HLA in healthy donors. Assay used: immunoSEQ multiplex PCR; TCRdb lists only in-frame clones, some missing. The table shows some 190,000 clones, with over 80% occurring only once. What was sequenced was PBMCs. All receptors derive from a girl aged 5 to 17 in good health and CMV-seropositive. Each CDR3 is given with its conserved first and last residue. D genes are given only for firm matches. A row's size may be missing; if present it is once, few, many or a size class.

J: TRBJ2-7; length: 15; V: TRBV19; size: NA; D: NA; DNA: TGTGCCAGTAGTATTGTAGCAGGGTTACCCTACGAGCAGTACTTC; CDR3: CASSIVAGLPYEQYF
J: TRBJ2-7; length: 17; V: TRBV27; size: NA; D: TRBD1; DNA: TGTGCCAGCAGTTTAGAAAGGGGGCCGCCAACCTACTACGAGCAGTACTTC; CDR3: CASSLERGPPTYYEQYF
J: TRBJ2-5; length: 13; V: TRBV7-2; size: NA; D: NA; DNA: TGTGCCAGCAGCTTAGCTAGCGAGCAGACCCAGTACTTC; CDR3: CASSLASEQTQYF
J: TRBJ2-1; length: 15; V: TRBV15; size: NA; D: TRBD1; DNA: TGTGCCACCAGCAGGGAGGGACAGGGAGAGCGCGAGCAGTTCTTC; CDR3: CATSREGQGEREQFF
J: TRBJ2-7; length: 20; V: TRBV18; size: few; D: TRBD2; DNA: TGTGCCAGCTCACCTTTACCCACCGTCAAGCCTAGCGGGGGTTCCTACGAGCAGTACTTC; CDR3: CASSPLPTVKPSGGSYEQYF
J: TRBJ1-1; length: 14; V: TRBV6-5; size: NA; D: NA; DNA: TGTGCCAGCAGATCCGGGGGGCGAAGCACTGAAGCTTTCTTT; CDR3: CASRSGGRSTEAFF
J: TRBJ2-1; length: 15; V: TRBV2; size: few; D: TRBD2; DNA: TGTGCCAGCAGGAGGACTAGCACCGAGTACAATGAGCAGTTCTTC; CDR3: CASRRTSTEYNEQFF
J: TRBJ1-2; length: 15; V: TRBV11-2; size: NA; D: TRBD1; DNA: TGTGCCAGCAGCTGGGACAGGGGCCTGAACTATGGCTACACCTTC; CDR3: CASSWDRGLNYGYTF
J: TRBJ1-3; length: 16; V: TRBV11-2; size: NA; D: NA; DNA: TGTGCCAGCAGCTTAGGAATAGTCGCCGGGGGAAACACCATATATTTT; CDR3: CASSLGIVAGGNTIYF
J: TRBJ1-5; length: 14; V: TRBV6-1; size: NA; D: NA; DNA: TGTGCCAGCAGTGGGGGGGATAGCAATCAGCCCCAGCATTTT; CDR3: CASSGGDSNQPQHF
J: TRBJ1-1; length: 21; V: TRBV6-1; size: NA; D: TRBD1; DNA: TGTGCCAGCAGTGAAGGCCTACCGGGACAGCAAATCACCGGGCGGAACACTGAAGCTTTCTTT; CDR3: CASSEGLPGQQITGRNTEAFF
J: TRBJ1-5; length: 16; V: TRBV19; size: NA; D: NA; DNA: TGTGCCAGTACCCCAGAAGGAGGGTTTAGCAATCAGCCCCAGCATTTT; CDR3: CASTPEGGFSNQPQHF
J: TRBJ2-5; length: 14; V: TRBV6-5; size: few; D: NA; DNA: TGTGCCAGCAGTCCGACAACAGGAGGGGAGACCCAGTACTTC; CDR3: CASSPTTGGETQYF
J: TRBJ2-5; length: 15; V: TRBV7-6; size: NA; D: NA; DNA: TGTGCCAGCAGCACCCAGGGTAGCGGCCAAGAGACCCAGTACTTC; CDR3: CASSTQGSGQETQYF